The 19 T cell receptor beta chains below were found in one sample sequenced in a study of blood T cells in healthy people across ages. Next came a second PCR, run for about 7 to 11 cycles, which used a sample-barcoded 5' primer along with a J-beta primer mix. Each CDR3 protein gets one entry after TCRdb re-called the 5' RACE reads with MiXCR. Here the sample spans hundreds of thousands of distinct CDR3 sequences, approximately 29% being singletons. Sequences were obtained from blood. Receptors originate from a woman older than 75 in good health.

This clonotype was seen ten or more times. The CDR3 is CASSRGTGNSPLHF. The CDR3 coding sequence is TGCGCCAGCAGCCGCGGGACAGGAAATTCACCCCTCCACTTT. The chain uses TRBV5-1 and TRBJ1-6; TRBD1 matches 8 bases. The CDR3 runs 14 residues. Germline V gene data show CDR1 as SGHRS and CDR2 as YFSETQ. V shed 4 bases, J shed 7 bases, and the junction held 4 bases outside the gene matches. Together with reference TRBV5-1 and TRBJ1-6, the CDR3 gives the full variable domain: KAGVTQTPRYLIKTRGQQVTLSCSPISGHRSVSWYQQTPGQGLQFLFEYFSETQRNKGNFPGRFSGRQFSNSRSEMNVSTLELGDSALYLCASSRGTGNSPLHFGNGTRLTVT.

V gene TRBV11-2 combines with J gene TRBJ2-6; no clear D gene. V was shortened by 2 bases and J by 0 bases, with 17 bases between the two germline ends. The CDR3 loop spans 19 amino acids. The germline CDR1 and CDR2 sequences are SGHAT and FQNNGV. Here the CDR3 reads CASSLYNQASGSGANVLTF. The CDR3 nucleotides read TGTGCCAGCAGCTTATATAACCAGGCCTCCGGCTCTGGGGCCAACGTCCTGACTTTC.

This clonotype occurred many times. V is TRBV27 and J is TRBJ1-2; tentatively, D is TRBD1 (5 bases). The V gene lost 6 bases and the J gene lost 8 bases, with 13 bases spanning the gap. The CDR3 runs to 12 residues. The germline gives CDR1 MNHEY, CDR2 SMNVEV (reference sequence). CDR3 region: CASSFPGGGYTF. Here the CDR3 DNA reads TGTGCCAGCAGCTTTCCTGGGGGGGGCTACACCTTC.

This clonotype was detected many times. V and J are TRBV10-3 and TRBJ2-5, with a possible D match to TRBD2 (5 bases). The CDR3 is 13 amino acids. Between the trimmed V and J ends, which lost 11 bases and 5 bases, there was a span of 18 bases. CDR1 ENHRY and CDR2 SYGVKD come from the germline V gene. The CDR3 nucleotides are TGTGCCTCCATCCGTGGGTCGGGGGAGACCCAGTACTTC. Protein product: CASIRGSGETQYF.

This clonotype was observed at least ten times. This rearrangement joins TRBV20-1 to TRBJ1-2, with D tentatively TRBD1 (6 bases). CDR3 length: 12 residues. V was cut by 3 bases and J by 3 bases, with 8 bases left in between. Germline loops: CDR1 DFQATT, CDR2 SNEGSKA (reference sequence). The CDR3 DNA follows: TGCAGTGCTAGGACAGGCTACTATGGCTACACCTTC. Translated: CSARTGYYGYTF.

This clonotype was seen many times. The chain uses TRBV5-1 and TRBJ2-5; D remains ambiguous. The CDR3 contains 13 residues. V was shortened by 3 bases and J by 4 bases, with 10 bases between the two germline ends. Germline V lookup: CDR1 SGHRS, CDR2 YFSETQ. CDR3 sequence reads: CASSSLSRETQYF. The CDR3 DNA is TGCGCCAGCAGCTCTCTGTCGCGAGAGACCCAGTACTTC.

The sample holds a few counts of this clonotype. Here the CDR3 reads CSARAGQGVGGELFF. The CDR3 region has the DNA TGCAGTGCTAGAGCCGGACAGGGGGTTGGCGGGGAGCTGTTTTTT. The rearrangement joins TRBV20-1 to TRBJ2-2; TRBD1 aligns across 10 bases. This CDR3 is 15 amino acids long. Trimming cost V 1 base and J 7 bases; bases outside gene matches: 6. From germline, CDR1 is DFQATT and CDR2 SNEGSKA (reference sequence).

A note on this clonotype: Just one base apart from a much larger clone, this may be a read error. The chain couples TRBV7-9 to TRBJ2-5; D might be TRBD1 (6 bases). Trimming took off 6 bases at V and 5 bases at J, with 13 bases between the two ends. The CDR3 spans 13 residues. Germline CDR1 is SEHNR and CDR2 is FQNEAQ (reference sequence). In DNA form, the CDR3 reads TGTGCCAGCAGGGGGGCTAGCCGGGAGACCCAGTACTTC. Its translation is CASRGASRETQYF.

This clonotype was counted ten times or more. This chain uses TRBV28 with TRBJ2-3; the D gene could be TRBD1 or TRBD2 (5 bases each). The V end lost 3 bases, the J end lost 0 bases, and 10 bases lay between the germline ends. The CDR3 spans 15 residues. Germline V lookup: CDR1 MDHEN, CDR2 SYDVKM. The DNA of the CDR3 is TGTGCCAGCAGTTTCGGGGCTGCGAGCACAGATACGCAGTATTTT. The encoded protein is CASSFGAASTDTQYF.

The chain has TRBV7-6 and TRBJ2-3; 9 positions match TRBD2. The germline CDR1 and CDR2 sequences are SGHVS and FNYEAQ. Germline trimming cut 1 base from V and 0 bases from J; bases unmatched to any gene: 5. The CDR3 is made up of 17 amino acids. CDR3 loop: CASSLGPSGVSTDTQYF. The CDR3 coding sequence is TGTGCCAGCAGCTTAGGCCCTAGCGGGGTGAGCACAGATACGCAGTATTTT.

This clonotype was seen a handful of times. This sequence joins TRBV2 and TRBJ1-6, with 7 bases aligning to TRBD1. V gave up 9 bases and J gave up 6 bases; unmatched junction bases: 5. This CDR3 contains 13 residues. Germline V gives CDR1 SNHLY, CDR2 FYNNEI. In nucleotides, the CDR3 is TGTGCCAGTCTCTGGGACAGTAATTCACCCCTCCACTTT. It specifies CASLWDSNSPLHF. Full variable domain (remainder filled in from reference TRBV2 and TRBJ1-6): EPEVTQTPSHQVTQMGQEVILRCVPISNHLYFYWYRQILGQKVEFLVSFYNNEISEKSEIFDDQFSVERPDGSNFTLKIRSTKLEDSAMYFCASLWDSNSPLHFGNGTRLTVT.

This clonotype came up many times. The chain couples TRBV7-9 to TRBJ1-6, with 9 bases fitting TRBD1. V lost 3 bases to trimming and J lost 10 bases; unmatched junction nucleotides: 13. The CDR3 is made up of 17 amino acids. The germline V gene encodes CDR1 SEHNR and CDR2 FQNEAQ (reference sequence). CDR3 region: CASSLGPQDRGESPLHF. The CDR3 bases are TGTGCCAGCAGCTTGGGGCCCCAGGACAGGGGTGAATCACCCCTCCACTTT.

Ten or more counts support this clonotype. V gene TRBV11-1 combines with J gene TRBJ2-3; 10 bases are a match to TRBD2. Germline V gene data show CDR1 as SGHAT and CDR2 as FQDESV (reference sequence). The CDR3 totals 16 residues. With V trimmed by 4 bases and J by 1 base, 5 bases remained unmatched. CDR3 residues: CASSSPGTSGTDTQYF. CDR3 DNA sequence: TGTGCCAGCAGCTCACCCGGGACTAGCGGCACAGATACGCAGTATTTT.

V gene TRBV12-3 or TRBV12-4 combines with J gene TRBJ2-3, with a weak D call TRBD2 (5 bases). Trimming took off 1 base at V and 0 bases at J, with 11 bases between the two ends. The CDR3 is 16 amino acids. In DNA, the CDR3 is TGTGCCAGCAGTTTAGTCGGGGAAGTGAGCACAGATACGCAGTATTTT. Translating gives CASSLVGEVSTDTQYF.

In its sample, this clonotype was seen a few times. J is TRBJ2-2 and V is TRBV20-1; 8 nucleotides match TRBD1. This CDR3 region has 17 residues. Germline V lookup: CDR1 DFQATT, CDR2 SNEGSKA (reference sequence). The V and J ends lost 2 bases and 1 base, in that order; junction bases with no gene match: 9. The CDR3 sequence: CSARSDHRGLNTGELFF. DNA of the CDR3: TGCAGTGCTAGATCTGATCACAGGGGGTTGAACACCGGGGAGCTGTTTTTT.

This rearrangement joins TRBV11-2 to TRBJ2-2; the D gene could be TRBD1 or TRBD2 (6 bases each). V was cut by 2 bases and J by 6 bases, with 13 bases left in between. The CDR3 loop spans 15 amino acids. The V gene's germline CDR1 is SGHAT and CDR2 FQNNGV. CDR3 residues: CASSLSGGVAGELFF. The DNA for the CDR3 is TGTGCCAGCAGCTTATCCGGGGGCGTCGCCGGGGAGCTGTTTTTT.

V is TRBV5-6 and J is TRBJ2-3, with 9 bases matching TRBD2. V lost 0 bases and J lost 8; bases outside the gene matches: 10. CDR1 and CDR2 from the germline V gene are SGHDT and YYEEEE. The CDR3 runs 16 residues. The chain's CDR3 is CASSLAGRGGRGTQYF. CDR3 coding DNA: TGTGCCAGCAGCTTGGCGGGGCGGGGGGGCCGTGGTACGCAGTATTTT.

There are many counts of this clonotype. This chain links TRBV30 with TRBJ1-2; D not resolved. Germline V gene lookup returns CDR1 GTSNPN and CDR2 SVGIG (reference sequence). The V gene lost 0 bases and the J gene lost 5 bases, with 10 bases spanning the gap. The CDR3 is 13 residues long. CDR3 residues: CAWSVNAGYGYTF. The CDR3 DNA is TGTGCCTGGAGTGTAAATGCTGGGTATGGCTACACCTTC.

The chain uses TRBV7-9 and TRBJ2-1; D tentatively fits TRBD1 or TRBD2 (5 bases each). This CDR3 comprises 15 residues. Trimming stripped 0 bases from V and 5 bases from J, with 11 bases between. Germline loops: CDR1 SEHNR, CDR2 FQNEAQ (reference sequence). The CDR3 loop is CASSLARGEDNEQFF. The CDR3 coding sequence is TGTGCCAGCAGCTTAGCGAGGGGAGAGGACAATGAGCAGTTCTTC.